The 18 T cell receptor beta chains below all came from one sample that was sequenced in a study of preoperative IRX-2 immunotherapy in early breast cancer. Treatment indicated: preoperative locoregional IRX-2 cytokine immunotherapy. Repertoires were generated with immunoSEQ multiplex PCR, while TCRdb's copy carries only in-frame clones and drops some. The sample yields some 35,000 clones, roughly 80% seen once. Sequencing used lymph node tissue, obtained after IRX-2 immunotherapy. The receptors shown here come from a human donor with breast cancer.

The V call is TRBV28, the J call TRBJ1-1; D gene unclear. V lost 6 bases and J lost 10, with 15 bases in between. The CDR3 length is 12 residues. CDR1 is MDHEN, CDR2 SYDVKM, per germline. The CDR3 loop is CASSPLSGGAFF. CDR3 DNA: TGTGCCAGCAGCCCCTTAAGCGGTGGAGCTTTCTTT.

This chain joins TRBV29-1 and TRBJ1-4; TRBD1 aligns across 9 bases. CDR3 length: 15 residues. Germline CDR1 reads SQVTM; CDR2 reads ANQGSEA. After removal of 6 bases from V and 5 bases from J, the junction contained 10 bases not matched to a gene. This CDR3 is CSVGDRVVPNEKLFF. The CDR3 DNA reads as TGCAGCGTAGGGGACAGGGTAGTCCCAAATGAAAAACTGTTTTTT.

The V gene is TRBV28, the J gene TRBJ2-5; the match to TRBD2 covers 10 bases. This CDR3 spans 16 amino acids. V was clipped by 3 bases and J by 4 bases; unmatched bases: 8. CDR1 MDHEN and CDR2 SYDVKM come from the germline V gene. The CDR3 reads CASSFKSGGAGETQYF. The CDR3 DNA is TGTGCCAGCAGTTTCAAAAGCGGGGGGGCGGGAGAGACCCAGTACTTC. The full variable domain, its missing parts supplied by reference TRBV28 and TRBJ2-5, is DVKVTQSSRYLVKRTGEKVFLECVQDMDHENMFWYRQDPGLGLRLIYFSYDVKMKEKGDIPEGYSVSREKKERFSLILESASTNQTSMYLCASSFKSGGAGETQYFGPGTRLLVL.

The V and J genes are TRBV11-3 and TRBJ1-3; no clear D gene. From germline, CDR1 is SGHNT and CDR2 YENEEA. The CDR3 has 14 residues. V lost 5 bases and J lost 3, with 11 bases in between. CDR3 coding DNA: TGTGCCAGCAGCCAAGGGCGCGATGGAAACACCATATATTTT. Residues: CASSQGRDGNTIYF.

V usage is TRBV14 and J usage is TRBJ1-3, with 7 bases matching TRBD1. This CDR3 is built from 15 residues. The V gene end was trimmed by 5 bases and the J gene end by 4 bases; junction bases not matched to a gene: 8. Germline V lookup: CDR1 SGHDN, CDR2 FVKESK. CDR3 sequence reads: CASSYQGVAGNTIYF. As DNA, the CDR3 is TGTGCCAGCAGCTATCAGGGGGTGGCAGGAAACACCATATATTTT.

This chain links TRBV6-8 with TRBJ1-5; D ambiguous. CDR1 and CDR2 (germline): MNHGY, SAAAGT. The CDR3 is 15 amino acids. V dropped 6 bases and J dropped 0 bases, with 12 bases sitting between them. CDR3 coding DNA: TGTGCCAGCAGGCCACAGTTTATTAGCAATCAGCCCCAGCATTTT. Encoded protein: CASRPQFISNQPQHF.

V is TRBV29-1 and J is TRBJ1-2; TRBD1 might be the D (5 bases). Germline V gene lookup returns CDR1 SQVTM and CDR2 ANQGSEA. Trimming cost V 6 bases and J 5 bases, with 31 bases left between them. There are 18 residues in the CDR3. The CDR3 reads CSVVLGGPGLPNLYGYTF. CDR3 nucleotide sequence: TGCAGCGTAGTTCTTGGGGGACCTGGGCTCCCAAACCTATATGGCTACACCTTC.

CDR3 coding DNA: TGTGCCAGCAGTTACTCCGGGTGGGGCTACATGAACACTGAAGCTTTCTTT. This translates into CASSYSGWGYMNTEAFF. The genes are TRBV6-8 and TRBJ1-1; the D gene is possibly TRBD1 (5 bases). Germline loops: CDR1 MNHGY, CDR2 SAAAGT. This CDR3 is 17 amino acids long. Deletions cut 0 bases from V and 0 bases from J, with 14 bases between.

The rearrangement uses TRBV5-1 and TRBJ1-6; D perhaps matches TRBD1 (5 bases). CDR1 SGHRS and CDR2 YFSETQ come from the germline V gene. CDR3 length: 14 amino acids. The V and J ends lost 3 bases and 8 bases respectively, with 12 bases between them. This CDR3 is CASSSGPGDSPLHF. CDR3 coding DNA: TGCGCCAGCAGCTCGGGACCGGGAGATTCACCCCTCCACTTT.

This chain connects TRBV5-1 to TRBJ1-4; 8 bases match TRBD1. The length of the CDR3 is 15 residues. V shed 3 bases and J 6 bases; nucleotides not matched to a gene: 7. Per the germline V gene, CDR1 is SGHRS and CDR2 is YFSETQ. The CDR3 reads CASSWTGTGYEKLFF. As DNA, the CDR3 is TGCGCCAGCAGCTGGACCGGGACAGGATATGAAAAACTGTTTTTT.

This chain uses TRBV18 with TRBJ2-2, with D possibly TRBD1 on 6 matching bases. Germline values: CDR1 KGHSH, CDR2 LQKENI. This CDR3 contains 16 residues. The germline V and J ends were trimmed by 6 bases and 0 bases, with 14 bases remaining between them. Here the CDR3 reads CASSPGGYANTGELFF. CDR3 nucleotide sequence: TGTGCCAGCTCCCCTGGGGGCTACGCGAACACCGGGGAGCTGTTTTTT.

The CDR3, as DNA: TGTGCCAGCAGCCAGAGCAACAGAGGACGCCCTGAAGCTTTCTTT. Its translation is CASSQSNRGRPEAFF. This chain uses TRBV11-3 with TRBJ1-1; D uncertain. This CDR3 is built from 15 residues. Germline V gene sequence: CDR1 SGHNT, CDR2 YENEEA. V shed 5 bases and J shed 6 bases, with 19 bases lying between them.

CDR3 coding DNA: TGCGCCAGCAGCCAAGATCTAGCAGGCGTCCTCTACGAGCAGTACTTC. As protein: CASSQDLAGVLYEQYF. The chain combines TRBV23-1 with TRBJ2-7, with D possibly matching TRBD2 (5 bases). TRBV23-1 is an ORF, and what it does is uncertain. The CDR3 runs 16 residues. V was shortened by 6 bases and J by 3 bases, with 21 bases between the two germline ends.

Here the CDR3 reads CASRRLAGGRNEQFF. CDR3 nucleotides: TGTGCCAGCAGGCGTCTAGCGGGGGGGCGAAATGAGCAGTTCTTC. The chain joins TRBV6-8 to TRBJ2-1; 12 bases fit TRBD2. This CDR3 has 15 amino acids. Looked up from germline, CDR1 is MNHGY and CDR2 is SAAAGT. V gave up 6 bases and J gave up 7 bases; unmatched junction bases: 7.

The chain joins TRBV28 to TRBJ1-6; a weak D match, TRBD1 (5 bases). Trimming removed 3 bases at V and 6 bases at J, with 12 bases between. This CDR3 spans 15 amino acids. Germline lookup yields CDR1 MDHEN and CDR2 SYDVKM. Written as DNA, the CDR3 is TGTGCCAGCAGTTTGCTGGGACGGTCTAATTCACCCCTCCACTTT. Translation gives CASSLLGRSNSPLHF.

This clone has only one observation. The chain's CDR3 is CAWGQGEFSTYGYTF. The CDR3 bases are TGTGCCTGGGGACAGGGAGAATTCTCGACCTATGGCTACACCTTC. The chain links TRBV30 to TRBJ1-2; TRBD1 matches 8 bases. V shed 5 bases and J 4 bases; nucleotides not matched to a gene: 12. The CDR3 length is 15 residues. The germline CDR1 and CDR2 sequences are GTSNPN and SVGIG (reference sequence).

J is TRBJ2-5 and V is TRBV6-1; D unclear. CDR1 and CDR2 (germline): MNHNS, SASEGT. Trimming left V 0 bases short and J 5 bases short, with 10 bases between. This CDR3 is built from 14 residues. The CDR3 coding sequence is TGTGCCAGCAGTGAAGCGCTCCAGGCGGAGACCCAGTACTTC. This encodes CASSEALQAETQYF.

The chain employs TRBV19 and TRBJ1-5; TRBD1 matches 8 bases. The CDR3 spans 15 residues. V was pared by 4 bases and J by 5 bases, with 7 bases of the junction left unmatched. Per the germline V gene, CDR1 is LNHDA and CDR2 is SQIVND (reference sequence). The CDR3 reads CASSRTGWSDQPQHF. In DNA form, the CDR3 reads TGTGCCAGTAGTAGGACAGGGTGGTCTGATCAGCCCCAGCATTTT.